This is a list of T cell receptor beta chains from one sample in a study of blood T cell repertoires in COVID-19. Produced via immunoSEQ multiplex PCR; TCRdb's table is partial and in-frame only. Counted here are 25,000 to 30,000 clones, roughly 90% occurring once; the ten biggest clones make up around 5%. The sequenced material came from peripheral blood. The source of these receptors is a human donor in a cohort sampled during active COVID-19. Both conserved end residues are part of each CDR3. The order of the fields is CDR3 protein, CDR3 DNA, CDR3 length, V gene, D gene, J gene, clone size. The D gene is left open where the match is weak. Clone size is not always given. Where it is, it says once, few, many or a class for expanded clones.

CASSLLAGTYEQYF | TGTGCCAGCAGCCTCCTAGCGGGGACCTACGAGCAGTACTTC | 14 | TRBV3-1/TRBV3-2 | TRBD2 | TRBJ2-7 | .
CASSQALAAVTQYF | TGTGCCAGCAGCCAAGCCCTAGCGGCAGTCACCCAGTACTTC | 14 | TRBV14 | TRBD2 | TRBJ2-5 | .
CASTGGALGFIHSPLHF | TGCGCCAGCACCGGCGGGGCTCTCGGGTTCATTCATTCACCCCTCCACTTT | 17 | TRBV10-1 | . | TRBJ1-6 | few
CATSDPQRGGGQFF | TGTGCCACCAGTGATCCCCAGCGGGGGGGAGGGCAGTTCTTC | 14 | TRBV24-1 | TRBD2 | TRBJ2-1 | .
CASSIGTRRADGYTF | TGTGCCAGTAGTATCGGGACCAGGAGGGCAGATGGCTACACCTTC | 15 | TRBV19 | . | TRBJ1-2 | once
CASSLEVQPYEQYF | TGTGCCAGCAGCCTCGAGGTCCAGCCCTACGAGCAGTACTTC | 14 | TRBV7-6 | . | TRBJ2-7 | .
CASSAQAEETQYF | TGTGCCAGCAGCGCGCAGGCTGAAGAGACCCAGTACTTC | 13 | TRBV9 | . | TRBJ2-5 | once
CASSPVVETQYF | TGTGCCAGCAGCCCCGTCGTCGAGACCCAGTACTTC | 12 | TRBV5-8 | . | TRBJ2-5 | .
CAISESIGDRGSNYGYTF | TGTGCCATCAGTGAGTCGATAGGGGACAGGGGGTCCAACTATGGCTACACCTTC | 18 | TRBV10-3 | TRBD1 | TRBJ1-2 | .
CASSLRSGAYEQYF | TGCGCCAGCAGCTTGAGGTCAGGGGCCTACGAGCAGTACTTC | 14 | TRBV5-1 | . | TRBJ2-7 | .
CASSLGGTASYEQYF | TGTGCCAGCAGCTTAGGGGGGACAGCTTCCTACGAGCAGTACTTC | 15 | TRBV7-2 | TRBD1 | TRBJ2-7 | .
CASSVAGGSYNEQFF | TGTGCCAGTAGTGTGGCGGGGGGCTCCTACAATGAGCAGTTCTTC | 15 | TRBV19 | TRBD2 | TRBJ2-1 | .
CASSTTGDSYEQYF | TGTGCCAGCAGCACGACGGGAGACTCCTACGAGCAGTACTTC | 14 | TRBV7-6 | . | TRBJ2-7 | once
CATDSGGYNEQFF | TGTGCCACGGACAGCGGGGGCTACAATGAGCAGTTCTTC | 13 | TRBV24-1 | TRBD2 | TRBJ2-1 | .
CASSFAGGGNEQFF | TGCGCCAGCAGCTTCGCTGGGGGGGGGAATGAGCAGTTCTTC | 14 | TRBV5-1 | TRBD2 | TRBJ2-1 | .
CASSPTTHEQFF | TGTGCCAGCAGCCCTACGACTCACGAGCAGTTCTTC | 12 | TRBV7-9 | . | TRBJ2-1 | once
CASSSTYEQYF | TGTGCCAGCAGCTCAACCTACGAGCAGTACTTC | 11 | TRBV11-2 | . | TRBJ2-7 | .
CASSAGQGRDSPLHF | TGTGCCAGCAGCGCAGGACAGGGAAGGGACTCACCCCTCCACTTT | 15 | TRBV9 | TRBD1 | TRBJ1-6 | .
CASSSEWGGYNEQFF | TGTGCCAGCAGCTCCGAATGGGGGGGGTACAATGAGCAGTTCTTC | 15 | TRBV27 | TRBD2 | TRBJ2-1 | .
CASSLVPQGLSTDTQYF | TGTGCCAGCAGCTTAGTCCCCCAGGGTCTATCTACAGATACGCAGTATTTT | 17 | TRBV11-2 | . | TRBJ2-3 | .
CASSELSSGGFNTGELFF | TGTGCCAGCAGTGAATTATCTAGCGGGGGGTTCAACACCGGGGAGCTGTTTTTT | 18 | TRBV2 | TRBD2 | TRBJ2-2 | few
CATSNWDTTNEKLFF | TGTGCCACCAGCAACTGGGACACGACTAATGAAAAACTGTTTTTT | 15 | TRBV15 | . | TRBJ1-4 | .
CASSQDQGLEYGYTF | TGCGCCAGCAGCCAAGATCAGGGGTTGGAATATGGCTACACCTTC | 15 | TRBV4-1 | . | TRBJ1-2 | few
CASSPGQGLETQYF | TGCGCCAGCAGCCCCGGACAGGGGTTGGAGACCCAGTACTTC | 14 | TRBV5-1 | TRBD1 | TRBJ2-5 | .
CASSTAAQETQYF | TGTGCCAGTAGTACCGCGGCCCAAGAGACCCAGTACTTC | 13 | TRBV19 | . | TRBJ2-5 | .
CASTKGESNEKLFF | TGTGCCAGCACTAAGGGGGAATCTAATGAAAAACTGTTTTTT | 14 | TRBV2 | . | TRBJ1-4 | .
CASSIFLNTEAFF | TGTGCCAGCAGTATATTCCTGAACACTGAAGCTTTCTTT | 13 | TRBV2 | . | TRBJ1-1 | .
CASSNRDKDGELFF | TGTGCCAGTAGTAACCGGGACAAGGACGGGGAGCTGTTTTTT | 14 | TRBV19 | . | TRBJ2-2 | .
CASSLAGQSYGYTF | TGTGCCAGCAGCTTAGCGGGACAGAGTTATGGCTACACCTTC | 14 | TRBV7-9 | TRBD1 | TRBJ1-2 | .
CASSDREDTGELFF | TGTGCCAGCAGTGACCGGGAGGACACCGGGGAGCTGTTTTTT | 14 | TRBV6-4 | TRBD2 | TRBJ2-2 | .
CASSPPGQGDWQYF | TGTGCCAGCAGCCCTCCGGGACAGGGGGATTGGCAGTACTTC | 14 | TRBV7-9 | TRBD1 | TRBJ2-7 | few
CASSQAPGQETQYF | TGTGCCAGCAGCCAAGCGCCAGGGCAAGAGACCCAGTACTTC | 14 | TRBV4-2 | . | TRBJ2-5 | .
CASSPTSGATGELFF | TGTGCCAGCAGTCCTACTAGCGGGGCCACCGGGGAGCTGTTTTTT | 15 | TRBV6-5 | TRBD2 | TRBJ2-2 | .
CASSQDPGQGTQNRAFF | TGTGCCAGCAGCCAAGATCCGGGACAGGGGACCCAAAATCGAGCTTTCTTT | 17 | TRBV4-2 | TRBD1 | TRBJ1-1 | .
CASSLETGPNYGYTF | TGTGCCAGCAGCTTAGAAACAGGGCCTAACTATGGCTACACCTTC | 15 | TRBV7-2 | . | TRBJ1-2 | .
CASSQAMGGTSGYTF | TGCGCCAGCAGCCAGGCCATGGGAGGGACCAGTGGCTACACCTTC | 15 | TRBV4-3 | . | TRBJ1-2 | .
CASSGQGSERPLHF | TGTGCCAGCAGTGGACAGGGGTCCGAGAGACCCCTCCACTTT | 14 | TRBV2 | TRBD1 | TRBJ1-6 | once
CASSNRGNGELFF | TGTGCCAGCAGCAATAGGGGGAACGGGGAGCTGTTTTTT | 13 | TRBV21-1 | . | TRBJ2-2 | .
CASSPGGSNYGYTF | TGTGCCAGCAGCCCCGGGGGGTCCAACTATGGCTACACCTTC | 14 | TRBV6-5 | . | TRBJ1-2 | once
CASSFRTGYYEQYF | TGTGCCAGCAGCTTTAGGACAGGTTATTACGAGCAGTACTTC | 14 | TRBV5-6 | TRBD1 | TRBJ2-7 | .
CASSLFGQPQHF | TGTGCCAGCAGTTTATTCGGTCAGCCCCAGCATTTT | 12 | TRBV12-3/TRBV12-4 | . | TRBJ1-5 | .
CASSVGRGPNTGELFF | TGTGCCAGCAGCGTAGGGCGGGGGCCGAACACCGGGGAGCTGTTTTTT | 16 | TRBV9 | . | TRBJ2-2 | .
CASSQVPGGQETQYF | TGTGCCAGCAGCCAAGTACCCGGGGGCCAAGAGACCCAGTACTTC | 15 | TRBV4-2 | . | TRBJ2-5 | .
CASSISPDRVEKLFF | TGTGCCAGTAGTATATCACCCGATCGAGTTGAAAAACTGTTTTTT | 15 | TRBV19 | . | TRBJ1-4 | .
CASSRTGTGVSSGNTIYF | TGTGCCAGCTCCCGTACCGGGACAGGGGTTAGCTCTGGAAACACCATATATTTT | 18 | TRBV7-9 | TRBD1 | TRBJ1-3 | .
CASSFGGFSEAFF | TGTGCCAGCAGCTTTGGGGGGTTCTCTGAAGCTTTCTTT | 13 | TRBV5-4 | . | TRBJ1-1 | few
CASSLGSASWRTQYF | TGTGCCAGCAGCCTCGGGTCTGCCTCTTGGAGGACCCAGTACTTC | 15 | TRBV5-8 | . | TRBJ2-5 | once